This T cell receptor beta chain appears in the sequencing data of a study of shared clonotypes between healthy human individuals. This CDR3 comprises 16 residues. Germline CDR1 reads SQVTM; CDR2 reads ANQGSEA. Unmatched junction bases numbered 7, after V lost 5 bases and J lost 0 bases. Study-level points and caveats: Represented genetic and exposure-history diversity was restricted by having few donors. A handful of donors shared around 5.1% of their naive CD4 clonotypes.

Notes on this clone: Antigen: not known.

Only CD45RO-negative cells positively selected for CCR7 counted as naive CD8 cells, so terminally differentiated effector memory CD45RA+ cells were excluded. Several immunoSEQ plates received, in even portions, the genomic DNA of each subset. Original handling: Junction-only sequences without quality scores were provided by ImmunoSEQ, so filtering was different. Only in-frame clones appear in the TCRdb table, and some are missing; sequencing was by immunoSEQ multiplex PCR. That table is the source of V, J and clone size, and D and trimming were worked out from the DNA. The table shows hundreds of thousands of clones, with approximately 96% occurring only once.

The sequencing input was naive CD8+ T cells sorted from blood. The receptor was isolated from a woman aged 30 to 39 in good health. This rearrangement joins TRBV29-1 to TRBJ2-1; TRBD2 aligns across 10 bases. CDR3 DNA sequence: TGCAGCGTTTTTGGACTAGCGGATGGCTCCTACAATGAGCAGTTCTTC. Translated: CSVFGLADGSYNEQFF.